A selection of T cell receptor beta chains follows, all from one sample in a study of cytomegalovirus exposure and HLA in healthy donors. The data were produced by immunoSEQ multiplex PCR, yet TCRdb's version contains in-frame clones alone and is incomplete. Here the sample spans roughly 190,000 clones, over 70% being singletons. The sequencing input was PBMCs. These TCRs come from a man aged 45 to 65 in good health and CMV-seronegative. Both conserved end residues are part of each CDR3.

TRBV2	CASRRGGGHMNTEAFF
TRBV18	CASSQTGAYANTGELFF
TRBV5-5	CASSLAGRGGRTGELFF
TRBV27	CASSLLLGGGPDTQYF
TRBV25-1	CASSGSNEKLFF
TRBV7-2	CASSGGGGTIYF
TRBV18	CASSPAGRSPLHF
TRBV6-6	CASIDSYEQYF
TRBV4-1	CASSQPPFEAVSGNTIYF
TRBV11-2	CASSSTSGGTYEQYF
TRBV6-6	CASSNGGAGQQFF
TRBV7-9	CASGERQVGEAFF
TRBV6-5	CASSPLGTGGAQYF
TRBV7-2	CASSLGAGLGLEQYF
TRBV5-1	CASSRDIFSGNTIYF
TRBV11-2	CASSLGTGGLETQYF
TRBV4-1	CASSPRLHYGYTF
TRBV18	CASSPEQNYGYTF
TRBV7-2	CASSLEHSGNTIYF
TRBV7-9	CASEITDSYNEQFF
TRBV6-1	CASSELTSAYEQYF
TRBV6-5	CASSYWQGDYGYTF
TRBV7-2	CASSLGPGGEEYF
TRBV30	CAWKTGNNSPLHF
TRBV18	CASSPRQKESEKLFF
TRBV6-1	CASQRAGNYGYTF
TRBV29-1	CSVLDNEQYF
TRBV19	CASKDRPDTEAFF
TRBV11-2	CASSAGTGVETQYF
TRBV11-2	CASSRRQGDYGYTF
TRBV10-2	CASRDRGGFF
TRBV19	CASSRPVGTEAFF
TRBV18	CASSLGHPGYEQYF
TRBV7-6	CASSSRLAATGGKTQYF
TRBV6-5	CASSLGGLFTYEQYF
TRBV19	CASSTGRGNTEAFF
TRBV27	CASSSSGTGTYEQYF
TRBV9	CASSVESGGPTDTQYF
TRBV7-9	CASSLGGGGLKNIQYF
TRBV19	CASSAQTALNTEAFF
TRBV9	CASSVAWGRGENEQFF
TRBV14	CASSSDGEAFF
TRBV2	CASHVGGYDTGELFF
TRBV4-2	CASSQETTGGNYGYTF
TRBV19	CASSPGTFASGANVLTF
TRBV19	CASSTGANEQFF
TRBV19	CASSIGGQAVSAPLHF
TRBV5-4	CASSLKDRLTDTQYF
TRBV6-5	CASSRAYTDTQYF
TRBV28	CASALGGEGYTF
TRBV7-2	CASSLLGGPNAYNEQFF
TRBV7-9	CSSSYGWAGQWDGYTF
TRBV18	CASSNLDGLGPQHF
TRBV29-1	CSVAGLMKNTEAFF
TRBV5-8	CASSLRADTQYF
TRBV7-9	CASSSTGGKTEAFF
TRBV6-6	CASSHDTFNQPQHF
TRBV6-1	CASHYSGQGYEQYF
TRBV7-9	CASSRDMEGNQPQHF
TRBV9	CASSVGNEAFF